These T cell receptor beta chains were read from a single sample in a study of T cell responses to AZD1222 COVID-19 vaccine. Assay: immunoSEQ multiplex PCR; the TCRdb copy retains only in-frame clones and omits some. The sample lists 250,000 to 300,000 clones, 90% to 95% occurring once. The sample in question was peripheral blood, obtained 28 days after the second AZD1222 dose. The receptors here all came from an adult who received the AZD1222 COVID-19 vaccine. CDR3s include the opening cysteine and the closing phenylalanine or tryptophan. Fields, in order: V gene, D gene, J gene, clone size, CDR3 protein, CDR3 DNA. A D gene is named only where the DNA matches it firmly. Clone size, where shown, is once, few, many, or a class for clones that have expanded.

>TRBV28|TRBD1|TRBJ1-4|-
CASTGTAPIKLFF
TGTGCCAGTACCGGGACAGCGCCAATAAAACTGTTTTTT
>TRBV15|TRBD1|TRBJ1-5|-
CATSRDLTGESGQPQHF
TGTGCCACCAGCAGAGATCTCACAGGGGAAAGTGGTCAGCCCCAGCATTTT
>TRBV6-4|-|TRBJ1-1|-
CASSRTEGSEAFF
TGTGCCAGCAGTAGGACAGAGGGGAGCGAAGCTTTCTTT
>TRBV9|-|TRBJ1-3|-
CASSVSGTGNTIYF
TGTGCCAGCAGCGTTTCCGGGACTGGAAACACCATATATTTT
>TRBV23-1|-|TRBJ1-1|once
CASSQSKQGEEAFF
TGCGCCAGCAGTCAATCGAAGCAGGGAGAGGAAGCTTTCTTT
>TRBV3-1/TRBV3-2|-|TRBJ2-7|-
CASSQEDREQYF
TGTGCCAGCAGCCAAGAGGATAGAGAGCAGTACTTC
>TRBV27|TRBD2|TRBJ2-1|-
CASPWREGGNEQFF
TGTGCCAGCCCCTGGCGGGAGGGAGGAAATGAGCAGTTCTTC
>TRBV4-3|-|TRBJ2-7|once
CASSQELRGTYYEQYF
TGCGCCAGCAGCCAAGAACTGAGGGGGACTTACTACGAGCAGTACTTC
>TRBV15|TRBD1|TRBJ2-7|-
CATSRSRDRGYEQYF
TGTGCCACCAGCAGATCCCGGGACAGGGGCTACGAGCAGTACTTC
>TRBV4-1|-|TRBJ2-1|-
CASSQGDPGAEQFF
TGCGCCAGCAGCCAAGGCGACCCCGGGGCAGAGCAGTTCTTC
>TRBV7-9|-|TRBJ1-2|-
CASSSPGRGYTF
TGTGCCAGCAGCTCCCCAGGGAGAGGCTACACCTTC
>TRBV7-2|-|TRBJ1-6|-
CASSFTGPGSPLHF
TGTGCCAGCAGCTTCACGGGCCCCGGTTCACCCCTCCACTTT
>TRBV18|-|TRBJ2-5|-
CASSPGDEGAQYF
TGTGCCAGCTCACCAGGAGACGAGGGGGCCCAGTACTTC
>TRBV5-4|-|TRBJ1-2|-
CASSLGGSLNYGYTF
TGTGCCAGCAGCTTGGGGGGCAGCCTTAACTATGGCTACACCTTC
>TRBV19|-|TRBJ2-5|-
CASSIGVTTQETQYF
TGTGCCAGTAGTATAGGAGTGACAACCCAAGAGACCCAGTACTTC
>TRBV5-1|TRBD2|TRBJ2-1|once
CASSHPGLAFNEQFF
TGCGCCAGCAGCCATCCGGGACTAGCGTTTAATGAGCAGTTCTTC
>TRBV12-3/TRBV12-4|-|TRBJ2-2|-
CASSLSLTGELFF
TGTGCCAGCAGTTTGAGTTTGACCGGGGAGCTGTTTTTT
>TRBV7-9|TRBD1|TRBJ2-5|-
CASSRTQGATETQYF
TGTGCCAGCAGCAGGACCCAGGGGGCCACAGAGACCCAGTACTTC
>TRBV4-1|-|TRBJ1-5|-
CASSQGGGRGNQPQHF
TGCGCCAGCAGCCAAGGAGGGGGGAGGGGCAATCAGCCCCAGCATTTT
>TRBV28|TRBD1|TRBJ1-5|-
CASTTGGAQPQHF
TGTGCCAGCACTACAGGGGGCGCTCAGCCCCAGCATTTT
>TRBV3-1/TRBV3-2|-|TRBJ1-3|-
CASSQEGLSGNTIYF
TGTGCCAGCAGCCAAGAGGGACTATCTGGAAACACCATATATTTT
>TRBV9|TRBD1|TRBJ1-4|-
CASSTLGQGNEKLFF
TGTGCCAGCAGCACCCTGGGACAGGGGAATGAAAAACTGTTTTTT
>TRBV5-1|-|TRBJ1-1|once
CASSHSGSNTEAFF
TGCGCCAGCAGCCATTCGGGGTCGAACACTGAAGCTTTCTTT
>TRBV12-3/TRBV12-4|-|TRBJ1-1|few
CASSPGVAEAFF
TGTGCCAGCAGCCCGGGGGTCGCTGAAGCTTTCTTT
>TRBV5-5|TRBD1|TRBJ2-7|-
CASSSGDRGLHEQYF
TGTGCCAGCAGCTCAGGGGACAGGGGGCTTCACGAGCAGTACTTC
>TRBV5-1|TRBD2|TRBJ2-1|-
CASSSLASGTYNEQFF
TGCGCCAGCAGCTCCTTGGCTAGCGGGACCTACAATGAGCAGTTCTTC